The clone carrying this T cell receptor beta chain has a handful of counts. Its antigen is not identified. These data come from a study of OX40 agonist ivuxolimab in advanced cancers. Turning to the study itself: The dose-escalation cohort was over 65% male, with a mean age of 60 years, ranging roughly 23 to 85. Partial response was recorded in three patients: one hepatocellular carcinoma and two cutaneous melanoma cases.

The assay was immunoSEQ multiplex PCR, and TCRdb's table has in-frame clones only and misses some. Among approximately 22,000 clones listed, 70% to 90% were seen once. Study-level results: By week 6 at 0.1 to 3.0 mg/kg, blood CD4+ and CD8+ T cells had expanded clonally.

The specimen comprised CD4+ or CD8+ T cells sorted from blood, sampled in a trial of the OX40 agonist ivuxolimab. This sequence originates from an adult with an advanced solid tumor such as melanoma, head and neck, liver or kidney cancer.

CDR3 in amino acids: CASSHAVGQPQHF. The CDR3 bases are TGTGCCAGCAGCCACGCGGTAGGGCAGCCCCAGCATTTT. The chain carries TRBV9 and TRBJ1-5; D unclear. The CDR3 is 13 amino acids. CDR1 and CDR2 (germline): SGDLS, YYNGEE. Trimming removed 4 bases from V and 7 bases from J, with 12 bases in between.